This TCR beta chain was sequenced in a study of cytomegalovirus exposure and HLA in healthy donors. Study-wide points: V- and J-gene trimming in TCR beta was tied to a missense DCLRE1C variant by an analysis performed later.

Primers included in the PCR were 60 Vbeta and 13 Jbeta primers. The assay was immunoSEQ multiplex PCR, and TCRdb's table has in-frame clones only and misses some. The sample contains about 110,000 clones, 55% to 65% of which appear only once. On this clone itself: Its antigen is not known.

The receptor was isolated from a woman aged 25 to 45 in good health and CMV-seronegative. The sample comprised PBMCs.

Here the CDR3 DNA reads TGTGCCAGCGGACAGCACAATGAGCAGTTCTTC. As protein: CASGQHNEQFF. The V and J genes are TRBV7-2 and TRBJ2-1; tentative D call: TRBD1 (6 bases). CDR1 and CDR2 (germline): SGHTA, FQGNSA. The CDR3 contains 11 residues. V was shortened by 8 bases and J by 5 bases, with 7 bases between the two germline ends.